This TCR beta chain is from a study of T cell repertoires in cytomegalovirus infection. Study background: It can be stated that public TCR beta signatures indicated CMV infection as well as a matching HLA type. Points from the study as a whole: The cumulative frequency of public TCR beta families identified carriers of CMV plus the relevant HLA.

As for this clonotype: Its target is unknown.

This CDR3 comprises 16 residues. The V gene end was trimmed by 2 bases and the J gene end by 0 bases; junction bases not matched to a gene: 3. Germline V gene data show CDR1 as SGHRS and CDR2 as YFSETQ. In TCRdb, the reads were re-called with MiXCR into one record per CDR3 protein. Of hundreds of thousands of distinct CDR3 sequences listed, almost 30% are singletons. The sequencing here drew on cultured PBMCs, taken from culture after CMV antigen stimulation. The TCR originated in a human donor in good health (CMV status not recorded). Some clones in this sample may be carry-over from other donors' samples. V gene TRBV5-1 combines with J gene TRBJ2-5, with 11 bases fitting TRBD1. For the CDR3, the DNA is TGCGCCAGCAGCTTAGGGACAGGGGGAGACCAAGAGACCCAGTACTTC. It codes for CASSLGTGGDQETQYF.